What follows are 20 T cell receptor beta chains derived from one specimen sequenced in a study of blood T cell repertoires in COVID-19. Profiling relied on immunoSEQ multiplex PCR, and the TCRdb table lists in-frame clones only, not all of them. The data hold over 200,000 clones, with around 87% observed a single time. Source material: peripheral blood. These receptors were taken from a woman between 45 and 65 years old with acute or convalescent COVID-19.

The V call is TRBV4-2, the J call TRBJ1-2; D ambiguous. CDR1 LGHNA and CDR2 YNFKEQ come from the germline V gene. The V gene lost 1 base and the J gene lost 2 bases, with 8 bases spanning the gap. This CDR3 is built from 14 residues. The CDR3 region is CASSQARGNYGYTF. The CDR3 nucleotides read TGTGCCAGCAGCCAAGCGAGAGGGAACTATGGCTACACCTTC.

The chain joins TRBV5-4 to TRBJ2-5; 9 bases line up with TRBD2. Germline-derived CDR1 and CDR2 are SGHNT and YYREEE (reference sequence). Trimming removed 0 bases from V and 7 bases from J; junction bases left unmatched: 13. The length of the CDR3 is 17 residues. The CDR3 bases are TGTGCCAGCAGCTTGGGGCCGGGACTAGCAAATATGGGGACCCAGTACTTC. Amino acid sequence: CASSLGPGLANMGTQYF.

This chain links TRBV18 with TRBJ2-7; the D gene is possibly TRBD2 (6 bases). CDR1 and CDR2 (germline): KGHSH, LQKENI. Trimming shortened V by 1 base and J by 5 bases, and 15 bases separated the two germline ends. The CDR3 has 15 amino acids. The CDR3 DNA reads TGTGCCAGCTCACCACGAGTCGGGAGCACCCACGAGCAGTACTTC. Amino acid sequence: CASSPRVGSTHEQYF.

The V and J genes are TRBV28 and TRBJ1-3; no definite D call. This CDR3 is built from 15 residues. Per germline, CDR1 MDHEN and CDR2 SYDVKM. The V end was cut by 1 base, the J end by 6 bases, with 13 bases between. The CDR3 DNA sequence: TGTGCCAGCAGTTTATTCTTGGCAGGCACAAACACCATATATTTT. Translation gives CASSLFLAGTNTIYF.

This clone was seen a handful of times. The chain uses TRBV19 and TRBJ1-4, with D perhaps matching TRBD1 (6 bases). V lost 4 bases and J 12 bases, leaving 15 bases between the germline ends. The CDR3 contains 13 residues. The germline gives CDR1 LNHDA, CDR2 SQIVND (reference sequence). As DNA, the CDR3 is TGTGCCAGTAGTACCCGGACAGACGAGGAACTGTTTTTT. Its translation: CASSTRTDEELFF.

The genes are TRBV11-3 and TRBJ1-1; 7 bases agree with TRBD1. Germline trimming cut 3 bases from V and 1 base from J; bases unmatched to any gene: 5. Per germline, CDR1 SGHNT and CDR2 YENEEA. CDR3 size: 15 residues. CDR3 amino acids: CASSFSGTANTEAFF. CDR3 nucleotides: TGTGCCAGCAGCTTCTCCGGGACAGCGAACACTGAAGCTTTCTTT.

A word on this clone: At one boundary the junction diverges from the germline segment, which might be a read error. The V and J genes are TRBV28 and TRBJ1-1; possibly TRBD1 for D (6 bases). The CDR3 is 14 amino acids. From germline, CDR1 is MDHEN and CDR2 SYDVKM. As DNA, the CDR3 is TGTGCCAGCATTCATATCAGGGGAGCCCCCAGGTTTGAGTTT. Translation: CASIHIRGAPRFEF.

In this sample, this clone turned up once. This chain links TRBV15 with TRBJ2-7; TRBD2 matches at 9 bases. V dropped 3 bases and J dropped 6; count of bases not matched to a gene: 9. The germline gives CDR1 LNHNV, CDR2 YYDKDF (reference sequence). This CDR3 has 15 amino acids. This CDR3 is CATSRDSTSGREQYF. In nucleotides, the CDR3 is TGTGCCACCAGCAGGGATTCGACTAGCGGTCGCGAGCAGTACTTC.

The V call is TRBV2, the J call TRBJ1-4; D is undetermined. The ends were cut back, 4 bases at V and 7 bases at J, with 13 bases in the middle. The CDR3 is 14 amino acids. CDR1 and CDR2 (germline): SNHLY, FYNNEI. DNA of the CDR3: TGTGCCAGCAGTGCTCACAGTCAGACTGAAAAACTGTTTTTT. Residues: CASSAHSQTEKLFF.

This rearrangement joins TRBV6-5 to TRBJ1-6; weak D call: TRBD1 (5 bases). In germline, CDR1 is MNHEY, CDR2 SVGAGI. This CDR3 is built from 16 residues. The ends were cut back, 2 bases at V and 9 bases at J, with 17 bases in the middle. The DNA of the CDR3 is TGTGCCAGCAGTTACCTGGGCGGGGGTGGTAGTTCACCCCTCCACTTT. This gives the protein CASSYLGGGGSSPLHF.

The CDR3 protein is CASTVGPGGHNEQFF. The CDR3 DNA sequence: TGTGCCAGCACCGTGGGACCCGGGGGACACAATGAGCAGTTCTTC. The chain has TRBV28 and TRBJ2-1, with D maybe TRBD2 (6 bases). Germline-derived CDR1 and CDR2 are MDHEN and SYDVKM. There are 15 residues in the CDR3. Trimming left V 7 bases short and J 5 bases short, with 18 bases between. The whole variable domain, remainder taken from reference TRBV28 and TRBJ2-1, is DVKVTQSSRYLVKRTGEKVFLECVQDMDHENMFWYRQDPGLGLRLIYFSYDVKMKEKGDIPEGYSVSREKKERFSLILESASTNQTSMYLCASTVGPGGHNEQFFGPGTRLTVL.

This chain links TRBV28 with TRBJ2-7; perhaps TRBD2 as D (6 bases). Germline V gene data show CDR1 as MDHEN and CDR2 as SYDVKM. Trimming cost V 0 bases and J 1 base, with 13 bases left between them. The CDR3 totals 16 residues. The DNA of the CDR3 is TGTGCCAGCAGTTTATGGACGGGACTCCGGTCCTACGAGCAGTACTTC. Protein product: CASSLWTGLRSYEQYF.

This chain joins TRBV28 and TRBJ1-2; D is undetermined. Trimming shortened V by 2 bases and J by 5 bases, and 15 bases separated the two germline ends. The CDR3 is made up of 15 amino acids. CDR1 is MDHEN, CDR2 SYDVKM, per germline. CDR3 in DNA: TGTGCCAGCAGTTTACCTTCGGGAGCTGATTATGGCTACACCTTC. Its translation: CASSLPSGADYGYTF.

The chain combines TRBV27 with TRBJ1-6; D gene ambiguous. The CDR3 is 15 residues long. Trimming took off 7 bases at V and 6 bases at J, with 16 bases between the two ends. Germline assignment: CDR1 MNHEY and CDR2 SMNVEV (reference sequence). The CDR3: CASTFRSLINSPLHF. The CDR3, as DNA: TGTGCCAGCACGTTTAGAAGTTTGATTAATTCACCCCTCCACTTT.

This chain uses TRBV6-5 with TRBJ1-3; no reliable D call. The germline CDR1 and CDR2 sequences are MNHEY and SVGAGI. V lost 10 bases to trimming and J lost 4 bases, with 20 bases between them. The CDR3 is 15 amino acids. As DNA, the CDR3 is TGTGCCACCTCTAGGTTGGTAACGTTCGGAAACACCATATATTTT. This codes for CATSRLVTFGNTIYF.

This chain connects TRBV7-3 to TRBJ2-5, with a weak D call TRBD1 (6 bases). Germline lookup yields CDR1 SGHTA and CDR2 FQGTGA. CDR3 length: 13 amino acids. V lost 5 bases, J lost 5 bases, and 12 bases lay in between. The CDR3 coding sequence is TGTGCCAGCAGCCCTCAGGGGATGGAGACCCAGTACTTC. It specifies CASSPQGMETQYF. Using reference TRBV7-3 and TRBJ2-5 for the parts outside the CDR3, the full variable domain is GAGVSQTPSNKVTEKGKYVELRCDPISGHTALYWYRQSLGQGPEFLIYFQGTGAADDSGLPNDRFFAVRPEGSVSTLKIQRTERGDSAVYLCASSPQGMETQYFGPGTRLLVL.

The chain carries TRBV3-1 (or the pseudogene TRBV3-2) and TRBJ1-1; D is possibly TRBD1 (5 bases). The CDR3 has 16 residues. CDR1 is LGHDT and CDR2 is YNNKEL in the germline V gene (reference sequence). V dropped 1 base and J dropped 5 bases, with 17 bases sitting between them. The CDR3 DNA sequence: TGTGCCAGCAGCCAAGGGAAGGGGAGGTTTGGAACTGAAGCTTTCTTT. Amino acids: CASSQGKGRFGTEAFF.

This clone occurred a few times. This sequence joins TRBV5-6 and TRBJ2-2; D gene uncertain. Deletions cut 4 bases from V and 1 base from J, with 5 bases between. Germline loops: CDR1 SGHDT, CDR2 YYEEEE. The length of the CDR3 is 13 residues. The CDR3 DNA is TGTGCCAGCAGCCCTGTGAACACCGGGGAGCTGTTTTTT. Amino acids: CASSPVNTGELFF.

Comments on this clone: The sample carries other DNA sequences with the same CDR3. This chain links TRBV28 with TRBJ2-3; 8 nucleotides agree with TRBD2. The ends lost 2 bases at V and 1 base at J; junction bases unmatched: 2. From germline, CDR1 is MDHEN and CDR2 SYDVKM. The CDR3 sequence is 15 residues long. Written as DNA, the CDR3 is TGTGCCAGCAGTTTACCAGCGGGAGGCACAGATACGCAGTATTTT. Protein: CASSLPAGGTDTQYF.

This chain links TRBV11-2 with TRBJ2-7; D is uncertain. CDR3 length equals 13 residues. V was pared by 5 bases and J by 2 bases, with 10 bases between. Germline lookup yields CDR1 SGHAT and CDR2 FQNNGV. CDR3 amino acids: CASSPTHTYEQYF. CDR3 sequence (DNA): TGTGCCAGCAGCCCGACACACACCTACGAGCAGTACTTC.